A single T cell receptor (beta chain) is shown here with its context. Its cognate antigen is unknown. Other DNA sequences from this sample encode an identical CDR3 as well. The entry originates in a study of CD8+ T cells in alopecia areata. Study-wide background: Tofacitinib administration persisted for 6 to 18 months, succeeded by 6 months off drug. The study's findings and limits: Sequencing of scalp samples also includes resident alphabeta T cells from normal skin. Numerous clones, expanded in lesions, remained in scalp and blood during tofacitinib.

TCR sequencing used cDNA made by reverse transcription of extracted RNA. Clones were read by immunoSEQ multiplex PCR, and TCRdb kept only the in-frame ones, dropping some. The sample consists of hundreds of thousands of clones, about 62% of them appearing once. CDR1 SGHRS and CDR2 YFSETQ come from the germline V gene. Trimming removed 1 base at V and 4 bases at J, with 9 bases between. The CDR3 runs to 13 residues. As to treatment: oral pan-JAK inhibitor, 5-10 mg twice daily. Sampling of alopecia areata patients yielded lesional scalp punch biopsies as well as peripheral blood. The source is a human donor with alopecia areata. V usage is TRBV5-1 and J usage is TRBJ2-7; D possibly corresponds to TRBD1 (7 bases). The sequencing used CD4+ T cells sorted from blood, collected between weeks 51 and 52, from a patient treated with tofacitinib. Here the CDR3 reads CASSLSGGYEQYF. The DNA of the CDR3 is TGCGCCAGCAGCTTGTCAGGGGGGTACGAGCAGTACTTC.